The clone carrying this TCR beta chain was seen more than once but under ten times. The data were taken from a study of T cells in Graves' hyperthyroidism and ophthalmopathy. TCR beta CDR3 region amplification was performed from RNA transcripts. First-round RT-PCR with HTBI primers amplified the TCR CDR3 region. TCRdb redid the calling of the multiplex PCR reads with MiXCR, one entry per CDR3 protein. The sample carries roughly 420,000 distinct CDR3 sequences, roughly 13% recorded once. Subjects aged 18 to 65 presented with newly diagnosed hyperthyroidism of less than 2 months' duration. This CDR3 has 16 residues. Germline V gene lookup returns CDR1 SEHNR and CDR2 FQNEAQ (reference sequence). The trim removed 0 bases at V and 4 bases at J, leaving 4 bases unmatched.

This receptor was identified in a woman aged 18-35 years with Graves' hyperthyroidism. Input material: blood. The chain links TRBV7-9 to TRBJ1-1; 11 bases are a match to TRBD1. The CDR3 coding sequence is TGTGCCAGCAGCTTAGCGCTTGGGACAGGGGGCACTGAAGCTTTCTTT. Translated: CASSLALGTGGTEAFF.